This TCR delta chain stems from a study of human gamma delta and Vdelta1 T cells. This CDR3 region has 24 residues. The V segment lost 0 bases and the J segment 2 bases; nucleotides outside the gene matches: 28. The germline V gene encodes CDR1 TSWWSYY and CDR2 QGS. This clone was recorded a few times. What it binds is not known. With CATT, TCRdb re-called clones from the PCR reads. The table shows 13,000 or so delta-chain clones, with 40% to 60% occurring only once. Study outcomes and limitations: Polyclonal Delta One T cells reportedly showed broad cytotoxic targeting of acute myeloid leukemia.

Source material: Vdelta1 gamma-delta T cells from blood grown in culture (DOT cells). V and J are TRDV1 and TRDJ1; TRDD3 aligns across 9 bases. The receptor was isolated from a human donor in good health. CDR3 DNA: TGTGCTCTTGGGGAACTTGGGGGGATACCGTCTCGTCGGACCATCCCCCGTCAAACCGATAAACTCATCTTT. As protein: CALGELGGIPSRRTIPRQTDKLIF.